This T cell receptor (beta chain) was profiled in a study of control samples from healthy donors and cancer patients. This CDR3 has 14 amino acids. V was pared by 9 bases and J by 1 base, with 13 bases between. The germline V gene encodes CDR1 MDHEN and CDR2 SYDVKM. Data came from immunoSEQ multiplex PCR; TCRdb stores just in-frame clones and leaves some out. The sample gives around 50,000 clones, roughly 96% of which show up once; about 2% is in the top ten. The receptor comes from a woman aged 25 to 39 in good health. The V call is TRBV28, the J call TRBJ2-1; tentatively, D is TRBD1 or TRBD2 (5 bases each). Sequenced: blood. DNA of the CDR3: TGTGCCAGTTCCGGGACGGTTTCCTACAATGAGCAGTTCTTC. Translating it yields CASSGTVSYNEQFF.